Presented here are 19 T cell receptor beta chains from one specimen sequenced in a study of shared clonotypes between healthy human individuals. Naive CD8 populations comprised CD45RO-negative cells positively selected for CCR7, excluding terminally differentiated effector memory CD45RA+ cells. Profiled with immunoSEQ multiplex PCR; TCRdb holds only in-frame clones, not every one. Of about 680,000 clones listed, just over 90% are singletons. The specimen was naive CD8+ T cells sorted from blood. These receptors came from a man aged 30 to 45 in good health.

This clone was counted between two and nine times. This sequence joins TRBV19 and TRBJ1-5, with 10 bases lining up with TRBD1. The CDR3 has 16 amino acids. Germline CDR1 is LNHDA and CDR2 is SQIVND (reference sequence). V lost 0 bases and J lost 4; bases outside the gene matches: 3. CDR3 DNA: TGTGCCAGTAGTATAGACCGGGGACAGGGGAATCAGCCCCAGCATTTT. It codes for CASSIDRGQGNQPQHF. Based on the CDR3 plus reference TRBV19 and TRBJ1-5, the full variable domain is DGGITQSPKYLFRKEGQNVTLSCEQNLNHDAMYWYRQDPGQGLRLIYYSQIVNDFQKGDIAEGYSVSREKKESFPLTVTSAQKNPTAFYLCASSIDRGQGNQPQHFGDGTRLSIL.

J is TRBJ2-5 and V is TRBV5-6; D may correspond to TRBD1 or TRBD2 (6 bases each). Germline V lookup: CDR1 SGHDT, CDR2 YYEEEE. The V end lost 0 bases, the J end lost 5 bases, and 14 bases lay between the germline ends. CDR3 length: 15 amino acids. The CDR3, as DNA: TGTGCCAGCAGCTTGGAGAGGAGAGGGGGGGAGACCCAGTACTTC. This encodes CASSLERRGGETQYF.

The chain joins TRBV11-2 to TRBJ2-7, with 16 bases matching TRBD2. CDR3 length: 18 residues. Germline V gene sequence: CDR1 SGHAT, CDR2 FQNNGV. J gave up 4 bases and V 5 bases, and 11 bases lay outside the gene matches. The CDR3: CASSRGLAGGPVEYEQYF. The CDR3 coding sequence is TGTGCCAGCAGCCGGGGACTAGCGGGAGGGCCCGTCGAGTACGAGCAGTACTTC. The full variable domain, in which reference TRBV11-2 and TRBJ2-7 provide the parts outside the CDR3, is EAGVAQSPRYKIIEKRQSVAFWCNPISGHATLYWYQQILGQGPKLLIQFQNNGVVDDSQLPKDRFSAERLKGVDSTLKIQPAKLEDSAVYLCASSRGLAGGPVEYEQYFGPGTRLTVT.

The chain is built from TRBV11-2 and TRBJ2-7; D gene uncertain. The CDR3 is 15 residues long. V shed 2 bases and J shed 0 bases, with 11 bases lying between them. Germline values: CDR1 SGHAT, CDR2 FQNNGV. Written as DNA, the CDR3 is TGTGCCAGCAGCTTACGAGAGAAGCCCTCCTACGAGCAGTACTTC. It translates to CASSLREKPSYEQYF.

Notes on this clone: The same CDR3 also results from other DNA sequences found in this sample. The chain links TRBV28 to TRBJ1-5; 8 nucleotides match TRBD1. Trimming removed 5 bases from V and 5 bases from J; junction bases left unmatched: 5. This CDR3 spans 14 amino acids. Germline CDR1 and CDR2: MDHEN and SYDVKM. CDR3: CASSPGQGDQPQHF. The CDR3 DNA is TGTGCCAGCAGTCCCGGACAGGGCGATCAGCCCCAGCATTTT.

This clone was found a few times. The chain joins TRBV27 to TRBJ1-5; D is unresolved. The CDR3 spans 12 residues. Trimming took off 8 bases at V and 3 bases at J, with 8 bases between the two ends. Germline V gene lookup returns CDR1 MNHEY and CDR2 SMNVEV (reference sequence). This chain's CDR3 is CASHGPNQPQHF. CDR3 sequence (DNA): TGTGCCAGCCACGGTCCCAATCAGCCCCAGCATTTT.

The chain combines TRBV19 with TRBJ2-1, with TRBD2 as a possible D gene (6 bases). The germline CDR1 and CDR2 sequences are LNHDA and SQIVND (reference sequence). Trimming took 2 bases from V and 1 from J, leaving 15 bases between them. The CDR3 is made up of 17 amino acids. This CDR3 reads CASSIKAGRASYNEQFF. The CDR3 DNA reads TGTGCCAGTAGTATAAAGGCGGGACGGGCGTCCTACAATGAGCAGTTCTTC.

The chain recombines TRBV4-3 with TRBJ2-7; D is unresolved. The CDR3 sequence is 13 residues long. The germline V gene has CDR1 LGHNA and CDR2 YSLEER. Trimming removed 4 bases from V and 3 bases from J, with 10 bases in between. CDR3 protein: CASSPRVGYEQYF. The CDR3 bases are TGCGCCAGCAGCCCAAGGGTGGGCTACGAGCAGTACTTC.

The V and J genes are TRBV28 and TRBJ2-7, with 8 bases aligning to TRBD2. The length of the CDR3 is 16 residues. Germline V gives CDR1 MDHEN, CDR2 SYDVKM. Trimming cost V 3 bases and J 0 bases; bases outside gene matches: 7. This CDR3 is CASSFPLAGGSYEQYF. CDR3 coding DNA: TGTGCCAGCAGTTTTCCCCTAGCGGGCGGCTCCTACGAGCAGTACTTC.

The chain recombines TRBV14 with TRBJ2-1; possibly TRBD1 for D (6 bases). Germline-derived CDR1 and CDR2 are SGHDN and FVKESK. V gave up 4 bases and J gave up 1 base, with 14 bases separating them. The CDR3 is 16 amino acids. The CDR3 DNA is TGTGCCAGCAGCCCCTCTAGGGGGAGTTCCTACAATGAGCAGTTCTTC. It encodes CASSPSRGSSYNEQFF.

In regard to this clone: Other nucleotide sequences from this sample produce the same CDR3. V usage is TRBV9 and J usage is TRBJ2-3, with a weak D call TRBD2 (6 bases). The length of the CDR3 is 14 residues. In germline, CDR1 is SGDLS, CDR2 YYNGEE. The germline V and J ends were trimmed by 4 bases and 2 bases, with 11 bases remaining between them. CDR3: CASSPGSSTDTQYF. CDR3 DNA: TGTGCCAGCAGCCCCGGGAGTTCCACAGATACGCAGTATTTT.

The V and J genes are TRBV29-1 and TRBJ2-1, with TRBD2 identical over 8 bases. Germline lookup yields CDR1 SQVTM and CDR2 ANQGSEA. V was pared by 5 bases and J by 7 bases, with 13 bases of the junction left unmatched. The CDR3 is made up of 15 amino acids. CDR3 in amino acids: CSVRLSGRGSNEQFF. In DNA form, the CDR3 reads TGCAGCGTTCGGTTGAGCGGGAGAGGATCTAATGAGCAGTTCTTC.

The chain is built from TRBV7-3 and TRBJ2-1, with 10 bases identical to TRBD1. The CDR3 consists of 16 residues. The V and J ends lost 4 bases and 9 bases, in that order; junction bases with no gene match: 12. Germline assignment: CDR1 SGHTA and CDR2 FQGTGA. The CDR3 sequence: CASSSGTGAYVGEQFF. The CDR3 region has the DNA TGTGCCAGCAGCTCCGGGACAGGGGCATATGTAGGTGAGCAGTTCTTC.

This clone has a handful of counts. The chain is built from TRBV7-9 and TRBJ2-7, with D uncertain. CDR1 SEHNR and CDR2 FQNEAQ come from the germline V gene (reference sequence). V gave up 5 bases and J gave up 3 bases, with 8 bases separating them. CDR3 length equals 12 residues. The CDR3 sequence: CASSTGGYEQYF. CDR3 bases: TGTGCCAGCAGCACGGGTGGCTACGAGCAGTACTTC. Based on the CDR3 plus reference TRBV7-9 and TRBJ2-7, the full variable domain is DTGVSQNPRHKITKRGQNVTFRCDPISEHNRLYWYRQTLGQGPEFLTYFQNEAQLEKSRLLSDRFSAERPKGSFSTLEIQRTEQGDSAMYLCASSTGGYEQYFGPGTRLTVT.

CDR3 loop: CASSPAGRGPNDPSYEQYF. CDR3 DNA sequence: TGTGCCAGCTCACCAGCGGGCAGGGGGCCTAACGACCCTAGCTACGAGCAGTACTTC. The chain couples TRBV18 to TRBJ2-7, with 8 nucleotides matching TRBD1. CDR1 KGHSH and CDR2 LQKENI come from the germline V gene. The CDR3 has 19 amino acids. V trimming: 2 bases; J trimming: 3 bases; junction bases outside the gene matches: 18. The complete variable domain, with remaining parts taken from reference TRBV18 and TRBJ2-7, reads NAGVMQNPRHLVRRRGQEARLRCSPMKGHSHVYWYRQLPEEGLKFMVYLQKENIIDESGMPKERFSAEFPKEGPSILRIQQVVRGDSAAYFCASSPAGRGPNDPSYEQYFGPGTRLTVT.

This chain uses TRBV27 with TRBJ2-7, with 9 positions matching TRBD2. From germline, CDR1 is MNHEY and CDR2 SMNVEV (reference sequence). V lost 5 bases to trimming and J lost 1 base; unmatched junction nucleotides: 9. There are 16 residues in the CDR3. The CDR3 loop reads CASSLKGTSFSYEQYF. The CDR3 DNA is TGTGCCAGCAGTCTAAAGGGGACTAGCTTTTCCTACGAGCAGTACTTC.

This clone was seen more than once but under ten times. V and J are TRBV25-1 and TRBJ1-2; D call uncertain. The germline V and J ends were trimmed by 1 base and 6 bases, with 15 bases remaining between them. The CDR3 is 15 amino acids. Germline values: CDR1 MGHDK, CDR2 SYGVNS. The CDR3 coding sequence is TGTGCCAGCAGTGAATCGGAGGGCAGCCCTAATGGCTACACCTTC. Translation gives CASSESEGSPNGYTF.

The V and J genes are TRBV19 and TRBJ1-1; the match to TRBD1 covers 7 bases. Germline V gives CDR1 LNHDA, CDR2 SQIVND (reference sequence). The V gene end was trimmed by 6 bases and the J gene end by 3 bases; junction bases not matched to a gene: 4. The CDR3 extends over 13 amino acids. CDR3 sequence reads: CASRAGQYTEAFF. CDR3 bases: TGTGCCAGTAGAGCGGGACAGTACACTGAAGCTTTCTTT.

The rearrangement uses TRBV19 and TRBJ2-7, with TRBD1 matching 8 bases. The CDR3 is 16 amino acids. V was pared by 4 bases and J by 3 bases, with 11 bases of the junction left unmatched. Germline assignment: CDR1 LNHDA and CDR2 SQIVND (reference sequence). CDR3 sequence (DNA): TGTGCCAGTAGTAAGGATAGACGGACAGGGTACTACGAGCAGTACTTC. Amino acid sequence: CASSKDRRTGYYEQYF.